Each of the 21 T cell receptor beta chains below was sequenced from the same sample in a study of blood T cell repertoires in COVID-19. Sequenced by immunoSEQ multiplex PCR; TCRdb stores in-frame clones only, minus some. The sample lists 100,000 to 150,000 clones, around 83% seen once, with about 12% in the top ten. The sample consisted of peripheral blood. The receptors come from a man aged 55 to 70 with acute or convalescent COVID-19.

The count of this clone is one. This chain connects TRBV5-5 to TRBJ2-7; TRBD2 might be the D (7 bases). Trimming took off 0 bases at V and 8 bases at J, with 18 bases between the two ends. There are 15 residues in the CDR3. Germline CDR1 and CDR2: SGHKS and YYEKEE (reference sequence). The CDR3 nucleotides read TGTGCCAGCAGCTTGGGGACCTCGGGGGGCTGGAAGCAGTACTTC. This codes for CASSLGTSGGWKQYF.

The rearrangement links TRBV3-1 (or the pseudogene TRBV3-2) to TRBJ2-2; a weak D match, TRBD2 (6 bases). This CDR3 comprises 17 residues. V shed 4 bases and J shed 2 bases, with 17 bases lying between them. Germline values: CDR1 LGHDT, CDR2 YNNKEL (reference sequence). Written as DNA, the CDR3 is TGTGCCAGCAGCCCCCCCGGCGGGACTCCTAACACCGGGGAGCTGTTTTTT. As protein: CASSPPGGTPNTGELFF.

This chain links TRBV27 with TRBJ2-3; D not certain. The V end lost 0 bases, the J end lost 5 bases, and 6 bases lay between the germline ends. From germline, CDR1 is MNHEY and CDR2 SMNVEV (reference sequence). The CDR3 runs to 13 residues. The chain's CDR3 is CASSLSRGDTQYF. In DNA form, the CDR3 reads TGTGCCAGCAGTTTATCGAGAGGAGATACGCAGTATTTT.

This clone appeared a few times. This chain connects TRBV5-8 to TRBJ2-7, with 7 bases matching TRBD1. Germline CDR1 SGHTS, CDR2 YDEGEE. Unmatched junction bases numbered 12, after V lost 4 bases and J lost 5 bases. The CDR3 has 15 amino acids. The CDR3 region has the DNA TGTGCCAGCAGCCCTCCCGGGACAGACAGAAACGAGCAGTACTTC. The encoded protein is CASSPPGTDRNEQYF.

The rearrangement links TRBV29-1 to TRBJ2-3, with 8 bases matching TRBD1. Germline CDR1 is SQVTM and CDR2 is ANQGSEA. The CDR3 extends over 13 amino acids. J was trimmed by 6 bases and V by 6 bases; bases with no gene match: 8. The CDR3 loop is CSVGTGRSDTQYF. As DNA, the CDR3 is TGCAGCGTCGGGACAGGAAGATCCGATACGCAGTATTTT.

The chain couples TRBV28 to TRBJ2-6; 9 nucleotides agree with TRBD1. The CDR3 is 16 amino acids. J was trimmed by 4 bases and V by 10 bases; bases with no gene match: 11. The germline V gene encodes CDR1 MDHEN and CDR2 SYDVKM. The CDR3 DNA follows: TGTGCCACACACCGGGACAGGGAGGCCGGGGCCAACGTCCTGACTTTC. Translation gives CATHRDREAGANVLTF.

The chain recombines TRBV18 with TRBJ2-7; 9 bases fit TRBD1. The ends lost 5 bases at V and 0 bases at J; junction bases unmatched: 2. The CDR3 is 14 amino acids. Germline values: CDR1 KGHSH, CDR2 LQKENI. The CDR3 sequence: CASSGTGSSYEQYF. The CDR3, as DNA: TGTGCCAGCTCAGGGACAGGGTCCTCCTACGAGCAGTACTTC.

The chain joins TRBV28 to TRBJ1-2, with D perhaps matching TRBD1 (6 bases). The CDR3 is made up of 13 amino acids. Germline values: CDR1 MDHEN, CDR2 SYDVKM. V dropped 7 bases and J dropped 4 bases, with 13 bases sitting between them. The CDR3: CASMVGGAYGYTF. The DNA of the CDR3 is TGTGCCAGCATGGTGGGGGGGGCCTATGGCTACACCTTC.

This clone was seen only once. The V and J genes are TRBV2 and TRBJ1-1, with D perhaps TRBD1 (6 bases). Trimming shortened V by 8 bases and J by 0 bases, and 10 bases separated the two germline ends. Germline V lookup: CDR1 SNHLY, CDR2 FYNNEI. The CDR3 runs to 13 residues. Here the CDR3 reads CASHRTVNTEAFF. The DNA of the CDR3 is TGTGCCAGCCACCGGACAGTGAACACTGAAGCTTTCTTT.

CDR3 DNA sequence: TGTGCCAGCAGTTTACGGGGTAGACAGGACGTCAATAGCAATCAGCCCCAGCATTTT. The encoded protein is CASSLRGRQDVNSNQPQHF. V is TRBV27 and J is TRBJ1-5; D is possibly TRBD1 (6 bases). The CDR3 is 19 amino acids. V was clipped by 2 bases and J by 0 bases, with 20 bases between them. CDR1 and CDR2 (germline): MNHEY, SMNVEV (reference sequence).

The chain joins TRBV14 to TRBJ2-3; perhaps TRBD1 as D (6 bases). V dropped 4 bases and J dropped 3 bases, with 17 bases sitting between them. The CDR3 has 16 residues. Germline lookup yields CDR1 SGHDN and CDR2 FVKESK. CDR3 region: CASSPNPGDGTDTQYF. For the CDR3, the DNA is TGTGCCAGCAGCCCCAACCCAGGGGATGGAACAGATACGCAGTATTTT.

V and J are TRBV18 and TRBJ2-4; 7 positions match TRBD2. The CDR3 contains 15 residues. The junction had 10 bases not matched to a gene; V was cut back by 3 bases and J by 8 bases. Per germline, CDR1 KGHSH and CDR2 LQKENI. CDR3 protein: CASSPSGAERHIQYF. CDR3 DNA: TGTGCCAGCTCACCGAGCGGGGCCGAGCGGCACATTCAGTACTTC.

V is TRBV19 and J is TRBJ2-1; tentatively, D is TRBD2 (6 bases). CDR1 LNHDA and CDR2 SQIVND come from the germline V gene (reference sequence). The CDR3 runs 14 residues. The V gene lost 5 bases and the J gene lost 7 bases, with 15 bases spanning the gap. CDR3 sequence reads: CASSQGGPWNEQFF. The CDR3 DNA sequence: TGTGCCAGTAGTCAAGGAGGGCCGTGGAATGAGCAGTTCTTC.

The CDR3 region is CASSFYSPGQGGGYTF. The DNA for the CDR3 is TGTGCCAGCAGTTTTTATTCCCCCGGACAGGGGGGCGGCTACACCTTC. The V and J genes are TRBV27 and TRBJ1-2; the match to TRBD1 covers 10 bases. CDR1 MNHEY and CDR2 SMNVEV come from the germline V gene (reference sequence). J was trimmed by 8 bases and V by 3 bases; bases with no gene match: 12. The CDR3 has 16 amino acids.

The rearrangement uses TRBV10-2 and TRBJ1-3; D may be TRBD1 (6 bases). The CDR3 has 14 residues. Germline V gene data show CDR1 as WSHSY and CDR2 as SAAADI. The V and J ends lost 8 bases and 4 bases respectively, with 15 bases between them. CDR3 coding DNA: TGCGCCAGCGGGCCCGGGACACCCGGAAACACCATATATTTT. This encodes CASGPGTPGNTIYF.

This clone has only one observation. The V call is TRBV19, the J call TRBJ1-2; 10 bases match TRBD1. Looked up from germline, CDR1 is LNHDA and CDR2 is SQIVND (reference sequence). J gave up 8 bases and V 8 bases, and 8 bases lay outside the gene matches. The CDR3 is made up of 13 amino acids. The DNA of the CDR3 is TGTGCCAGTCGACCCGACAGGGGGCAGGGCTACACCTTC. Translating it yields CASRPDRGQGYTF.

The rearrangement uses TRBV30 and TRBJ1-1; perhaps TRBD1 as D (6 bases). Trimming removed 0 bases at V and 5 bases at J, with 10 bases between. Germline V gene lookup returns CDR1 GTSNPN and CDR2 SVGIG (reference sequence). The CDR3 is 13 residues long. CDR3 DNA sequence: TGTGCCTGGAGTGTTACAGGGAAAACTGAAGCTTTCTTT. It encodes CAWSVTGKTEAFF.

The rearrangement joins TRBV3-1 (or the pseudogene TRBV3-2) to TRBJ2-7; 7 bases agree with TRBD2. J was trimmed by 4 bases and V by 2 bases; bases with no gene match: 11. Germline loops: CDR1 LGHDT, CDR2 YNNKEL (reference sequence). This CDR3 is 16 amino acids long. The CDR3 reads CASSQLPLGGGYEQYF. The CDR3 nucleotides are TGTGCCAGCAGCCAACTACCCCTGGGGGGGGGTTACGAGCAGTACTTC.

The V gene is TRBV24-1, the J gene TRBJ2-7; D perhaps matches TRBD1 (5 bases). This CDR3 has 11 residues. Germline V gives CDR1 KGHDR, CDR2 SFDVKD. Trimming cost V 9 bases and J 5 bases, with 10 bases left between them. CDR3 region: CATPRGDEQYF. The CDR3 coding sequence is TGTGCCACCCCTAGGGGCGACGAGCAGTACTTC.

The CDR3 sequence is CSARTSEGPGELFF. CDR3 nucleotides: TGCAGCGCACGGACTAGCGAGGGCCCCGGGGAGCTGTTTTTT. The chain employs TRBV29-1 and TRBJ2-2; 9 nucleotides agree with TRBD2. CDR1 is SQVTM, CDR2 ANQGSEA, per germline. The trim removed 7 bases at V and 6 bases at J, leaving 9 bases unmatched. This CDR3 region has 14 residues.

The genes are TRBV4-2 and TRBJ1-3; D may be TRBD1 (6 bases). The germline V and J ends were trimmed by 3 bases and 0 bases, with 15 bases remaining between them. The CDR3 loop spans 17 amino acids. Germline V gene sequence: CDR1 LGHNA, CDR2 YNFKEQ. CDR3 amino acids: CASSHHWTDSSGNTIYF. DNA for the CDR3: TGTGCCAGCAGCCACCACTGGACAGATAGCTCTGGAAACACCATATATTTT.